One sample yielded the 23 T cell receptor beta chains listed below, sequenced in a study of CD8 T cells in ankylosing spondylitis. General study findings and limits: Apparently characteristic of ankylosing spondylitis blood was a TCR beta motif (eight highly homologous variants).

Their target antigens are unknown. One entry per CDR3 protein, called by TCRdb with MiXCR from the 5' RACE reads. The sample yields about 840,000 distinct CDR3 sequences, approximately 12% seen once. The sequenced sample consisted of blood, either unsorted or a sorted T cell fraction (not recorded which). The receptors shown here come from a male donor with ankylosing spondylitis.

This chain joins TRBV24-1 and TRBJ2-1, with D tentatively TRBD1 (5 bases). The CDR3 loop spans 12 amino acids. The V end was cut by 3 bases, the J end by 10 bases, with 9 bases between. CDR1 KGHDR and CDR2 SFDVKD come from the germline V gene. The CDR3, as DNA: TGTGCCACCAGTGATCTTAGGACAGAGCAGTTCTTC. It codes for CATSDLRTEQFF.

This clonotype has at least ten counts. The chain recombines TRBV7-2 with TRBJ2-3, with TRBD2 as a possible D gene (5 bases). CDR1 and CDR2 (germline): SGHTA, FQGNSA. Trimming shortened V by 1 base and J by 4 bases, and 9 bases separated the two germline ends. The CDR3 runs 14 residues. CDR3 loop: CASSLGGAADTQYF. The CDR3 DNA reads TGTGCCAGCAGCTTAGGAGGAGCGGCAGATACGCAGTATTTT.

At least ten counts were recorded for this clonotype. The CDR3 region is CASSLSGDRNTIYF. The DNA of the CDR3 is TGCGCCAGCAGCTTATCAGGGGACCGAAACACCATATATTTT. The rearrangement links TRBV5-1 to TRBJ1-3, with D perhaps TRBD1 (6 bases). Germline CDR1 reads SGHRS; CDR2 reads YFSETQ. The CDR3 extends over 14 amino acids. Trimming pared 2 bases from V and 5 bases from J, leaving 11 bases between. Filled out from reference TRBV5-1 and TRBJ1-3, the complete variable domain reads KAGVTQTPRYLIKTRGQQVTLSCSPISGHRSVSWYQQTPGQGLQFLFEYFSETQRNKGNFPGRFSGRQFSNSRSEMNVSTLELGDSALYLCASSLSGDRNTIYFGEGSWLTVV.

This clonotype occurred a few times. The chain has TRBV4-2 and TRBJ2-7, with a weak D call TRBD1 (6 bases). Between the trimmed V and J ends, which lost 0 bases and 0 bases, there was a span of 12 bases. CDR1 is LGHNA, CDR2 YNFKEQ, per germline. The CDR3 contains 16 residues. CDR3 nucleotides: TGTGCCAGCAGCCAAGATGGGACACGATACTCCTACGAGCAGTACTTC. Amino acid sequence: CASSQDGTRYSYEQYF.

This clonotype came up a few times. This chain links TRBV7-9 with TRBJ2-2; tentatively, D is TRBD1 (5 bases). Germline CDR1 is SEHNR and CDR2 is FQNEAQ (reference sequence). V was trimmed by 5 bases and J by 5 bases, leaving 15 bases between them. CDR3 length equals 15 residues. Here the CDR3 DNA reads TGTGCCAGCAGCACCCGCAGGGTGGAGACCGGGGAGCTGTTTTTT. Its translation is CASSTRRVETGELFF.

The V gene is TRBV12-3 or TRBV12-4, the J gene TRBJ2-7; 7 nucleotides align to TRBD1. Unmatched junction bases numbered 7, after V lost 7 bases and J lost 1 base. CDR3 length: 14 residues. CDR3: CASTHNRGSYEQYF. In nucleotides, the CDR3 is TGTGCCAGCACCCATAACAGGGGTTCCTACGAGCAGTACTTC.

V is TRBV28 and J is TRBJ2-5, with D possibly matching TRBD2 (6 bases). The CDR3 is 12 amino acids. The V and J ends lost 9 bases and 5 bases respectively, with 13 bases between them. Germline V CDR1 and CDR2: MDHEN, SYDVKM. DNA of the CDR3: TGTGCCAGTACGGGGGTCGGGGAGACCCAGTACTTC. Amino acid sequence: CASTGVGETQYF.

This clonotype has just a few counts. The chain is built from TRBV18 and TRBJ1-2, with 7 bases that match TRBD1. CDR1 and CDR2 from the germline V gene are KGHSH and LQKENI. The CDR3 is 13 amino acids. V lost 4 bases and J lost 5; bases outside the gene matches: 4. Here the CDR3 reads CASSQGQQYGYTF. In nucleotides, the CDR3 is TGTGCCAGCTCACAGGGACAGCAGTATGGCTACACCTTC.

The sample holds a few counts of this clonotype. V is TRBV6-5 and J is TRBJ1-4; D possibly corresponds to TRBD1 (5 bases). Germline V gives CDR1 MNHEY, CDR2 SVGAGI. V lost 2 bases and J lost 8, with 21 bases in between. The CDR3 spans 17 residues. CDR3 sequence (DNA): TGTGCCAGCAGTTACGGAGTGGGGCGGCAGGGCGGCGAAAAACTGTTTTTT. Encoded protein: CASSYGVGRQGGEKLFF.

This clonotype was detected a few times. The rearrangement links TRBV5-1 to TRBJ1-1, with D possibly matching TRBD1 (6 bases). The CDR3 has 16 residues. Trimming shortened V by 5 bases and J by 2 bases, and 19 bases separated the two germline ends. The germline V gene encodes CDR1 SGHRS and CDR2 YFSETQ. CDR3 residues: CASSSTGTPSNTEAFF. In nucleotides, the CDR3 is TGCGCCAGCAGTTCCACCGGGACACCTTCTAACACTGAAGCTTTCTTT.

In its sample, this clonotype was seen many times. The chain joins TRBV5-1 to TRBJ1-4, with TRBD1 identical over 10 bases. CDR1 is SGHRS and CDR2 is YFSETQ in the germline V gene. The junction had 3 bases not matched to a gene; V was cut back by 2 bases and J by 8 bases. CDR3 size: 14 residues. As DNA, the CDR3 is TGCGCCAGCAGCTTTGGACAGGGGGAAGAAAAACTGTTTTTT. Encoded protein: CASSFGQGEEKLFF.

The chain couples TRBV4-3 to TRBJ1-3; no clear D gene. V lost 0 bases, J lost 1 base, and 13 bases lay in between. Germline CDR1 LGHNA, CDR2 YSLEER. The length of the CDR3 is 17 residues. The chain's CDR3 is CASSQDLGRPSGNTIYF. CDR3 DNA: TGCGCCAGCAGCCAAGATCTTGGCCGTCCATCTGGAAACACCATATATTTT.

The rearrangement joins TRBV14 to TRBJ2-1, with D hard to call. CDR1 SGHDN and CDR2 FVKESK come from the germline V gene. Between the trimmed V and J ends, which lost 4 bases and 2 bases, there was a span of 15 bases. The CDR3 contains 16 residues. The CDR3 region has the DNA TGTGCCAGCAGCCCTTTGGGCGGACCAACCTACAATGAGCAGTTCTTC. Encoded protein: CASSPLGGPTYNEQFF.

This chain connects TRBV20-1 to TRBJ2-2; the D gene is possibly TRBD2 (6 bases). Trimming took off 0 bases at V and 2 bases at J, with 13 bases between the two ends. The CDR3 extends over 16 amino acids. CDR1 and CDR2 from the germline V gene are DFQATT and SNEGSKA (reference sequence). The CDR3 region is CSARDFGDSNTGELFF. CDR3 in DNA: TGCAGTGCTAGAGATTTCGGGGACTCCAACACCGGGGAGCTGTTTTTT.

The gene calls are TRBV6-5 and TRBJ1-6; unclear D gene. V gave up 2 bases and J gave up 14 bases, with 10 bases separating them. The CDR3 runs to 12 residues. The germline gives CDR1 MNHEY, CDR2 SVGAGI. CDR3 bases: TGTGCCAGCAGTTACGGAGGCAGCACCCTCCACTTT. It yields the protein CASSYGGSTLHF.

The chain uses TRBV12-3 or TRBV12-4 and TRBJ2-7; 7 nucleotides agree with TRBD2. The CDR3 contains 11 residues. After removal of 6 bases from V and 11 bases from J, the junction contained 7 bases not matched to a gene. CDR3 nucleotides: TGTGCCAGCAGCCGACTAGGGACTAAGTACTTC. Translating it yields CASSRLGTKYF.

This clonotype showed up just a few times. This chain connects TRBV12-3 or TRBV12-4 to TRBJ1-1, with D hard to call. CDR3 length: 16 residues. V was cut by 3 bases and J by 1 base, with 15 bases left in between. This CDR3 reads CASSFAGGLRNTEAFF. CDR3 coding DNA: TGTGCCAGCAGTTTTGCAGGAGGGTTAAGGAACACTGAAGCTTTCTTT.

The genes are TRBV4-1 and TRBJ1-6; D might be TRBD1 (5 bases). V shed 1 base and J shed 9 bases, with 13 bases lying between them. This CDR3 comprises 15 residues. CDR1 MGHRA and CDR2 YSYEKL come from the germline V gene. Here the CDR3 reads CASSQVPTRGSPLHF. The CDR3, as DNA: TGCGCCAGCAGCCAAGTACCTACGAGGGGTTCACCCCTCCACTTT.

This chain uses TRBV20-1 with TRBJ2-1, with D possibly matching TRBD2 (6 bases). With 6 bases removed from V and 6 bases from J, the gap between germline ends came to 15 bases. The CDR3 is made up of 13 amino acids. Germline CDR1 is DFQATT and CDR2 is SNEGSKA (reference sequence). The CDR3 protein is CSARDSTTNEQFF. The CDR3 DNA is TGCAGTGCCAGGGACTCGACGACCAATGAGCAGTTCTTC.

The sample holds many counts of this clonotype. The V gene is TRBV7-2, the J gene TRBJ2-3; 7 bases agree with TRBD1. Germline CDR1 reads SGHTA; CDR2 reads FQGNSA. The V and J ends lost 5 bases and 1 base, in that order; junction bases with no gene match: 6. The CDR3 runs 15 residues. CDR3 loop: CASSTYRGRTDTQYF. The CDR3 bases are TGTGCCAGCAGCACCTACAGGGGCCGCACAGATACGCAGTATTTT.

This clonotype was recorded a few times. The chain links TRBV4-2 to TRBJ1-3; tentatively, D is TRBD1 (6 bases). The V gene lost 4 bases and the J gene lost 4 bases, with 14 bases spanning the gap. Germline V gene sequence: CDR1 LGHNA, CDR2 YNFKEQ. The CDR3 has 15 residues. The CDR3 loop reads CASSRRDIRGNTIYF. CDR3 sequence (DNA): TGTGCCAGCAGCCGTAGGGACATCAGAGGAAACACCATATATTTT.

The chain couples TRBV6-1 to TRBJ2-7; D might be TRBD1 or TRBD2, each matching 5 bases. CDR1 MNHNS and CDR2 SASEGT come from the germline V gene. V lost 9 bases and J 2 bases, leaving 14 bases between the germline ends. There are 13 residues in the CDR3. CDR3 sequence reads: CASRLGEPYEQYF. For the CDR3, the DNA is TGTGCCAGTCGTTTGGGGGAACCCTACGAGCAGTACTTC.

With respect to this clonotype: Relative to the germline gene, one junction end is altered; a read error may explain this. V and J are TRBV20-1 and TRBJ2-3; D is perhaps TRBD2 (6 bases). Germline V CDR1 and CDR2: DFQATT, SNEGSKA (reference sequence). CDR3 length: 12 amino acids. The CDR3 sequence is CSSTGTLDTQCF. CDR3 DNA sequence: TGCAGTTCCACCGGGACTTTGGATACGCAGTGTTTT.